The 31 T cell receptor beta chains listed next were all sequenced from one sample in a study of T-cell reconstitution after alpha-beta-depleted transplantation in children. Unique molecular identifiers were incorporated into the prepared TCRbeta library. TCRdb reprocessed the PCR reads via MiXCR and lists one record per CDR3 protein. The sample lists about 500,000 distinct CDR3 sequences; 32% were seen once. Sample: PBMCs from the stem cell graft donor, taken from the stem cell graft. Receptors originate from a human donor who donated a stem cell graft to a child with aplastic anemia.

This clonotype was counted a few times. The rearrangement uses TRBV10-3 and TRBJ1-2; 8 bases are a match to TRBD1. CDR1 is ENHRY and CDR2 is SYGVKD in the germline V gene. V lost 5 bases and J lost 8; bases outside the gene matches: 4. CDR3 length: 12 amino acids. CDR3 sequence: CAISTQGEGYTF. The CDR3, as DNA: TGTGCCATCAGTACACAGGGGGAAGGCTACACCTTC.

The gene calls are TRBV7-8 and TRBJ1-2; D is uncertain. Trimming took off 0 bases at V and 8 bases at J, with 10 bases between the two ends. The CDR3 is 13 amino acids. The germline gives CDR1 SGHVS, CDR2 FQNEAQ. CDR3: CASSLAGRGGYTF. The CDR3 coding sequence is TGTGCCAGCAGCTTAGCGGGCCGTGGAGGCTACACCTTC.

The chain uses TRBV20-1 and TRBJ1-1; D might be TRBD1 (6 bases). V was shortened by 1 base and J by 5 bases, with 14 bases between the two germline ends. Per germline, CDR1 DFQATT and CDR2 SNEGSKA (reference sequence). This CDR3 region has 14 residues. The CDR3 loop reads CSARVGRGWTEAFF. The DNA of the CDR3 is TGCAGTGCTAGAGTCGGGAGGGGGTGGACTGAAGCTTTCTTT.

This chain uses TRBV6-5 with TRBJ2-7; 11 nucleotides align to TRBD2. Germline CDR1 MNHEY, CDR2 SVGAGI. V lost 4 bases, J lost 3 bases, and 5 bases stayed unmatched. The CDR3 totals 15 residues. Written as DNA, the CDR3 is TGTGCCAGCAGTTCTCTAGCGGGAGGCTTCTACGAGCAGTACGTC. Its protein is CASSSLAGGFYEQYV.

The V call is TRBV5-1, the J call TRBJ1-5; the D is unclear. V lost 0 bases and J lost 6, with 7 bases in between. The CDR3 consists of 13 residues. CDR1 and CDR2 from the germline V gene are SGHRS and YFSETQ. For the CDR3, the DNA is TGCGCCAGCAGCTTGGCCAAGGGTCAGCCCCAGCATTTT. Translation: CASSLAKGQPQHF.

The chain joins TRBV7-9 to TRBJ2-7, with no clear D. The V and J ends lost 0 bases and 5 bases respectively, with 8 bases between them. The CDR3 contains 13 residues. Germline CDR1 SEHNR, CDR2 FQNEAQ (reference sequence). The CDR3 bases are TGTGCCAGCAGCTTAGCGCCCGGAAACGAGCAGTACGTC. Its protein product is CASSLAPGNEQYV.

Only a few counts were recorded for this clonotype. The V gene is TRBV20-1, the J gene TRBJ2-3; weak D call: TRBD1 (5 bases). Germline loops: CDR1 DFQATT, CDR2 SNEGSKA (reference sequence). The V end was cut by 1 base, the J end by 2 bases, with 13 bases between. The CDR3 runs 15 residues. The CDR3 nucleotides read TGCAGTGCTAGAGGTTTACAGGATTCCACAGATACGCAGTATTTT. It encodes CSARGLQDSTDTQYF.

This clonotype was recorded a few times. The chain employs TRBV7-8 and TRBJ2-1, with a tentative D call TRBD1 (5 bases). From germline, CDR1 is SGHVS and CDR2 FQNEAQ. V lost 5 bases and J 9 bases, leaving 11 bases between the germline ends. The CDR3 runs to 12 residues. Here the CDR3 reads CASSPWGGEQFF. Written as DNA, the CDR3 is TGTGCCAGCAGCCCCTGGGGCGGTGAGCAGTTCTTC.

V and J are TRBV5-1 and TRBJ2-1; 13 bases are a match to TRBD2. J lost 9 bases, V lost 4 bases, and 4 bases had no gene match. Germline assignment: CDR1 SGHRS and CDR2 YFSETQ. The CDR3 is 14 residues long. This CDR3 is CASSRLAGGGEQFF. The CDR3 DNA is TGCGCCAGCAGCCGACTAGCGGGAGGCGGTGAGCAGTTCTTC. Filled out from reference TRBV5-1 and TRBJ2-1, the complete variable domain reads KAGVTQTPRYLIKTRGQQVTLSCSPISGHRSVSWYQQTPGQGLQFLFEYFSETQRNKGNFPGRFSGRQFSNSRSEMNVSTLELGDSALYLCASSRLAGGGEQFFGPGTRLTVL.

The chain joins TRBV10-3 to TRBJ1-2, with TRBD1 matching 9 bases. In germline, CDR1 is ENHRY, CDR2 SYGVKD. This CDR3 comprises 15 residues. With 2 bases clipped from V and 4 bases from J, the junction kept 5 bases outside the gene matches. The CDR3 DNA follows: TGTGCCATCAGTGAGGGTGGACAGGGGTTCTATGGCTACACCTTC. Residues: CAISEGGQGFYGYTF.

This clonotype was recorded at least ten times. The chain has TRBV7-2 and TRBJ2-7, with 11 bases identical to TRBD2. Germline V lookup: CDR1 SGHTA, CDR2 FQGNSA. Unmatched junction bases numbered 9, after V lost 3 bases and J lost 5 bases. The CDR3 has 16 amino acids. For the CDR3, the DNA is TGTGCCAGCAGCTTTCAGATACTAGCGGGAGCTAACGAGCAGTACTTC. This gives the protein CASSFQILAGANEQYF.

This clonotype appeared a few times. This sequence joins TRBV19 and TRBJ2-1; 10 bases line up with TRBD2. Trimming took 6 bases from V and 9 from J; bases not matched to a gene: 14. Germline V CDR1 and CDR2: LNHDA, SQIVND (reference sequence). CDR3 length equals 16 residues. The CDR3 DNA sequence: TGTGCCAGTAGGATCCGGGGACTAGCGAGCCCTCGTGAGCAGTTCTTC. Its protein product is CASRIRGLASPREQFF.

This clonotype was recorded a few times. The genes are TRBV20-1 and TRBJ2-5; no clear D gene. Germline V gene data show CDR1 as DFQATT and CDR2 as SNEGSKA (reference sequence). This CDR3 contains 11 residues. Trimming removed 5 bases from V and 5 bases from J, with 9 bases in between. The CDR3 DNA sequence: TGCAGTGCTTTAAAAGCGGAGACCCAGTACTTC. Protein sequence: CSALKAETQYF.

The CDR3 protein is CASSYSGGRADEQFF. As DNA, the CDR3 is TGTGCCAGCAGTTACTCGGGCGGGAGAGCTGATGAGCAGTTCTTC. The chain links TRBV6-5 to TRBJ2-1; 7 bases agree with TRBD2. This CDR3 region has 15 residues. Germline V gives CDR1 MNHEY, CDR2 SVGAGI. The J segment lost 8 bases and the V segment lost 0 bases, leaving 7 bases of the junction unmatched.

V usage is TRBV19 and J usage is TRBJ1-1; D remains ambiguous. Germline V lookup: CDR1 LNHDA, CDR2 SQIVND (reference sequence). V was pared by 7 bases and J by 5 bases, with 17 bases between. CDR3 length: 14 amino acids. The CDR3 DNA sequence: TGTGCCAGTACCCCACGACCCGTGTGGACTGAAGCTTTCTTT. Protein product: CASTPRPVWTEAFF.

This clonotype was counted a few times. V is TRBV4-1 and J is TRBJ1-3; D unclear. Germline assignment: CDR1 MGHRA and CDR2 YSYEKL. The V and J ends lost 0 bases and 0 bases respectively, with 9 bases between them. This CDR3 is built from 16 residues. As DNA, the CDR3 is TGCGCCAGCAGCCAAGAAGGGCACTCCTCTGGAAACACCATATATTTT. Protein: CASSQEGHSSGNTIYF.

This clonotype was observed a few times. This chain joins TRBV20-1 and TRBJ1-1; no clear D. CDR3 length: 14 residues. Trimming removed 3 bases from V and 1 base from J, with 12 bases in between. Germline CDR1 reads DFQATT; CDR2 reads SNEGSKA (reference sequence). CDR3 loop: CSASRTEGNTEAFF. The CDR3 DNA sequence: TGCAGTGCTAGTAGAACGGAGGGGAACACTGAAGCTTTCTTT.

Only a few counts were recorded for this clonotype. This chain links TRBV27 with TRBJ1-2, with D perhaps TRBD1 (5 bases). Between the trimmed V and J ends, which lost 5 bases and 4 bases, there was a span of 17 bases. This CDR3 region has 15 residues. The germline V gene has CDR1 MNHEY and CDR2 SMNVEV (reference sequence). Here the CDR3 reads CASSPSGALLYGYTF. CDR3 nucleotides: TGTGCCAGCAGTCCCTCCGGGGCCCTCCTCTATGGCTACACCTTC.

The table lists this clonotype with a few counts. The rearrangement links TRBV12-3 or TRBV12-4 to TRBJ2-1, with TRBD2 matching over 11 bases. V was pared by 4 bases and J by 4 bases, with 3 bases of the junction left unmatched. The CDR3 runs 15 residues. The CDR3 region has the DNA TGTGCCAGCAGTTCTAGCGGGAGGAAATACAATGAGCAGTTCTTC. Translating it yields CASSSSGRKYNEQFF.

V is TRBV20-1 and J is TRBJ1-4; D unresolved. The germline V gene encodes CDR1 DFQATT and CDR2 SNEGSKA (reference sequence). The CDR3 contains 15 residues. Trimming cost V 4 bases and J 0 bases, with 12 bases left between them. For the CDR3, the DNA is TGCAGTGCTATTCAACCGGTACCAACTAATGAAAAACTGTTTTTT. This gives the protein CSAIQPVPTNEKLFF.

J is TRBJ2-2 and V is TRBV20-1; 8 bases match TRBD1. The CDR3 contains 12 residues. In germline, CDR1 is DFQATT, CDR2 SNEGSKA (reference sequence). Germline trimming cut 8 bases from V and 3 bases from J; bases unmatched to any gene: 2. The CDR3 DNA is TGCAGTCGACAGGGGCACACCGGGGAGCTGTTTTTT. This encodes CSRQGHTGELFF.

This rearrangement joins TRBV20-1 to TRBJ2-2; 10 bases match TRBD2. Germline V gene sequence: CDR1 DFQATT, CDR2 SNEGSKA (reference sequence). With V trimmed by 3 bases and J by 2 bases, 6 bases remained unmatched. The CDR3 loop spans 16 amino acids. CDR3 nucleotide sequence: TGCAGTGCTAGGAAACTAGCGGGACCCAACACCGGGGAGCTGTTTTTT. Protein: CSARKLAGPNTGELFF.

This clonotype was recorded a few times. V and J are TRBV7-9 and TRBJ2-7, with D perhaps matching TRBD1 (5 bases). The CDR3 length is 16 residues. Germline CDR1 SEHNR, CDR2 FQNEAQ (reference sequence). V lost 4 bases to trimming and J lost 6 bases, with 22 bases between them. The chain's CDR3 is CASSSEGQPGRVEQYF. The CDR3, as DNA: TGTGCCAGCAGCTCAGAAGGACAACCGGGTAGGGTCGAGCAGTACTTC.

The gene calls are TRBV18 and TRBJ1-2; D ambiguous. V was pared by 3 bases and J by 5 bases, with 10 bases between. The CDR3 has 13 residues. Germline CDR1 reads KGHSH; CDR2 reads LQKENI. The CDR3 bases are TGTGCCAGCTCACCGGGGAGCCAATATGGCTACACCTTC. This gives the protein CASSPGSQYGYTF.

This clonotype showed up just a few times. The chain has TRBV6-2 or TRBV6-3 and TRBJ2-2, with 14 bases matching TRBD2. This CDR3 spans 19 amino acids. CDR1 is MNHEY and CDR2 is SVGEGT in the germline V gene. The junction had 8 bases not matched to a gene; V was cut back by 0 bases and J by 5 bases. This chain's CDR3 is CASSYSRLAGGPRTGELFF. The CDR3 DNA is TGTGCCAGCAGTTACTCGAGACTAGCGGGAGGGCCGCGGACCGGGGAGCTGTTTTTT.

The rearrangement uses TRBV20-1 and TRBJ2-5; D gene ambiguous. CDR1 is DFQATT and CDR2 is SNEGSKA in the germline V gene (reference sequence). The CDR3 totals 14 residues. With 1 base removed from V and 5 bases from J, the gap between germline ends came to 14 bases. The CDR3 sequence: CSARVPPGRETQYF. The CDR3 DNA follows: TGCAGTGCTAGAGTGCCCCCCGGAAGGGAGACCCAGTACTTC.

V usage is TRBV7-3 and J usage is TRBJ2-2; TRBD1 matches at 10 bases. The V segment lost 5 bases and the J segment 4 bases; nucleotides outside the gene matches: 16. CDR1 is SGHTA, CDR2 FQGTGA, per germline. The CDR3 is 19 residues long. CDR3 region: CASSVGYLRDRGSTGELFF. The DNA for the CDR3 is TGTGCCAGCAGCGTAGGATACTTACGGGACAGGGGATCCACCGGGGAGCTGTTTTTT.

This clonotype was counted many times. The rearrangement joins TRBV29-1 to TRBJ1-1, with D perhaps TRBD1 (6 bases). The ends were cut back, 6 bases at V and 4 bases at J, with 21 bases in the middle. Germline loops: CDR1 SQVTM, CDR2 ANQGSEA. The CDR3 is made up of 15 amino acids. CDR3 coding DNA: TGCAGCGTCTTAGACGGGACATACCTGAGCACTGAAGCTTTCTTT. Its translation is CSVLDGTYLSTEAFF.

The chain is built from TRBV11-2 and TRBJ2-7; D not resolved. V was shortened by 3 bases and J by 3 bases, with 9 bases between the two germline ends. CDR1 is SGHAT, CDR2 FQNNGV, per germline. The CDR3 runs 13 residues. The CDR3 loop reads CASSFRDNYEQYV. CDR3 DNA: TGTGCCAGCAGCTTTCGCGACAACTACGAGCAGTACGTC.

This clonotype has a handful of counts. CDR3: CASSFSPPPFYEQYV. CDR3 in DNA: TGTGCCAGCAGTTTTAGTCCCCCTCCTTTCTACGAGCAGTACGTC. V and J are TRBV6-4 and TRBJ2-7; no reliable D call. The CDR3 loop spans 15 amino acids. The germline V and J ends were trimmed by 5 bases and 3 bases, with 17 bases remaining between them. In germline, CDR1 is MRHNA, CDR2 SNTAGT.

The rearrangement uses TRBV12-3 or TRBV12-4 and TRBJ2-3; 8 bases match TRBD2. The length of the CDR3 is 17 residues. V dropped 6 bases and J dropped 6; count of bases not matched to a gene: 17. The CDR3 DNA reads TGTGCCAGCAGCTTACATGGTAGCGGGACCCCTGGGGATACGCAGTATTTT. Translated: CASSLHGSGTPGDTQYF.